The subject of this entry is one T cell receptor (beta chain). The sample is drawn from a study of blood T cell repertoires in COVID-19. Across the study: T cells, B-cell-depleted T cells, or PBMCs supplied cDNA or gDNA.

In the source study's methods: For nucleated cells, counts were estimated from reference gene primer amplification. Repertoires were generated with immunoSEQ multiplex PCR, while TCRdb's copy carries only in-frame clones and drops some. V, J and clone size were drawn from that table, and D and trimming were deduced from the DNA. The sample lists some 89,000 clones, less than 85% seen once, with over 6% in the top ten. Germline-derived CDR1 and CDR2 are MNHEY and SMNVEV (reference sequence). V was shortened by 0 bases and J by 6 bases, with 8 bases between the two germline ends. CDR3 length equals 14 residues.

The sequence derives from a man aged 65-85 years with acute or convalescent COVID-19. Sequencing used peripheral blood. This chain links TRBV27 with TRBJ1-4; D not resolved. CDR3 protein: CASSLSWADEKLFF. CDR3 nucleotides: TGTGCCAGCAGTTTATCGTGGGCAGATGAAAAACTGTTTTTT.